This T cell receptor beta chain was obtained from a study of cytomegalovirus exposure and HLA in healthy donors (dated 2017 in TCRdb). Regarding the research as a whole: According to an earlier analysis of around 600 of the donors, roughly 180 million T cells yielded roughly 100 million unique TCR beta sequences and around 280 Gb of sequence data. To decide whether each TCR beta V gene segment behaved as functional or pseudogenic, an earlier analysis of some 600 of the donors relied on high-throughput TCR beta sequencing. A separate validation cohort of roughly 130 different subjects was used in addition to the approximately 700-subject first cohort. Among approximately 370 genotyped donors of the cohort, an average of roughly 230,000 unique TCR beta nucleotide sequences was sequenced per donor, of which roughly 18% were non-productive. An early release that covered some 630 HLA-typed donors contained about 300 gigabases of sequencing data and 70 million to 100 million unique TCR sequences. A later analysis re-analyzed previously published TCR beta repertoires from about 730 donors and added high-resolution HLA genotyping to study TCR occurrence patterns. The aim of the study was to test whether cataloging public T cell receptors could identify signatures of past pathogen exposure. The T cell repertoires of 550 to 850 subjects were profiled by immunosequencing and related to cytomegalovirus serostatus. A later genetic analysis used genome-wide SNP genotypes for about 65% of the 666 donors, treating that subset as a discovery cohort. Donor age, sex, ethnicity and CMV serostatus were collected together with the repertoire data. A few DR-DQ haplotypes were handled as single units for association and clustering because linkage in the cohort was strong. Of the 350 to 450 genotyped donors, less than 90% were placed in the genetic ancestry cluster associated with self-reported Caucasian donors. To predict cytomegalovirus infection status, the study brought together high-throughput TCR immunosequencing, statistical association of individual TCRs with disease status, and machine learning. Rather than using new phenotypic data, the later analysis identified candidate immune exposures from TCR beta sequences and from how often those sequences occurred across donors. The number of typed donors differed by locus: about 629-640 for A, B, C, DRB1 and DQB1; 522 for DQA1; over 600 for DPA1; and about 470 for DPB1. All discovery cohort repertoires had been generated using a single sequencing platform. HLA typing covered class I and class II loci at four-digit resolution. What the study reported, not specific to this receptor: At a false discovery rate of 0.05, a later analysis linked roughly 17,000 TCR beta sequences to specific HLA alleles. Assigning TCR associations to individual alleles was difficult when HLA alleles, especially DR and DQ, strongly co-occurred. Presence/absence analyses assumed roughly uniform sequencing depth across donors, an assumption that may not hold. In a later analysis, the rate of TCR association differed among HLA loci, with DRB1 alleles having the most associated TCRs and HLA-C alleles having the fewest. In both the original and validation cohorts, the classifier was reported to diagnose cytomegalovirus status with high specificity and sensitivity. This cohort had only TCR beta chains sequenced, and the lack of alpha or paired-chain data limited which features could be detected. The earlier analysis of about 600 of the donors excluded 15 to 20 rarely observed V segments, including chromosome 9 orphons, because counts were too low. Because HLA typing was unavailable for some donors at each locus, only the typed subset was used in association tests. Compared with the roughly 710-donor mean, donors in an Asian-associated ancestry cluster had fewer N-insertions in productive TCRs, according to a later genetic analysis. The study gave a list of 150 to 200 TCR beta chains associated with cytomegalovirus. A few of the identified cytomegalovirus-associated TCR beta chains were confirmed in vitro to be specific for cytomegalovirus antigens. A further reported finding was that TCR beta sequences accurately predicted the HLA-A and HLA-B alleles for most subjects in the first cohort. The sequencing pipeline was judged likely to have produced a cluster of highly shared sequence variants as a technical artifact. An association between a missense DCLRE1C variant and V-gene and J-gene trimming of TCR beta chains was found in a later genetic analysis and replicated in an independent cohort. Broadly in line with IMGT annotations, most TCR beta V segments showed up in productive rearrangements about 90% or about 30% of the time in an earlier analysis of roughly 590 of the donors. Several of the top co-occurrence clusters appeared to be linked to parvovirus B19, influenza, CMV and Epstein-Barr virus, according to a later analysis. The authors suggested that the approach could potentially be generalized to other disease states and immunological phenotypes. The only immune exposure information available for the cohort was CMV serostatus. Because the 87-base-pair reads could not distinguish some IMGT-functional V segments, including TRBV6-2 and TRBV6-3, those segments were excluded. Correlated functional status among segregating V segments might be attributable to linkage disequilibrium, but an unknown experimental factor could not be ruled out. Most CMV-associated TCR beta chains appeared to be HLA-restricted in a later analysis, and the HLA associations seemed to be driven largely by CMV exposure. While some public TCRs were present in many individuals, most TCR sequences turned up only very rarely across donors. Compared with equally common non-associated chains, HLA-associated TCR beta chains in a later analysis were more clonally expanded and had lower generation probabilities.

V and J are truncated by 2 bases and 3 bases respectively, leaving an intervening sequence of 13 bases. The cysteine opens and the phenylalanine closes a CDR3 of 15 amino acids. Left in the record is the CDR3 DNA by itself, 45 bases read in frame from the first base. CDR1 SGHTA and CDR2 FQGNSA were looked up in the germline V gene. For this clone: Its recognized antigen is unknown. No much larger clone is present one base from it, and per-base qualities are unavailable.

Libraries were made using the immunoSEQ multiplex PCR assay. For the multiplex PCR, a mixture combining 60 forward primers for TCR Vbeta segments and 13 reverse primers for TCR Jbeta segments was used. The CDR3 region of rearranged TCR beta genes was amplified from genomic DNA with a multiplex PCR assay. The amplified TCR beta libraries were sequenced on the Illumina HiSeq System as 87-base-pair reads. The authors processed their data as follows. A later analysis counted about 80 million unique TCR beta chains across the 670 or so repertoires, and roughly 10 million of these chains were shared by at least two donors. Raw reads were error-corrected and collapsed into unique sequences by a nearest-neighbor algorithm in which closely related sequences were merged to remove PCR and sequencing errors. To assign V, D and J gene segments, CDR3 sequences were aligned to IMGT reference sequences. For a sequence to be retained, a match of at least six nucleotides to both a V gene segment and a J gene segment was required. A rearrangement counted as productive if the CDR3 had no stop codons and remained in frame with V and J, and every other rearrangement counted as non-productive. Following IMGT convention, CDR3 was defined as the stretch from the second conserved V-encoded cysteine to the conserved J-encoded phenylalanine. Sequences without an unambiguous match to a single V gene segment were excluded from the earlier analysis of about 630 of the donors. In an earlier analysis of approximately 500 of the donors, a V segment was called functional when productive rearrangements were above 56.7%, and segregating when the standard deviation between donors exceeded 5%. A statistical classification framework was built to diagnose cytomegalovirus status from the catalog of TCR beta chain sequences. In a later analysis, V and J genes were assigned by comparing TCR nucleotide sequences against IMGT/GENE-DB human TR gene sequences. Using the TCRdist pipeline, a later analysis assigned CDR3 sequences along with most-parsimonious VDJ recombination scenarios. In a later analysis, each TCR beta chain was defined by its CDR3 amino acid sequence together with its V-gene family, and reads without a unique V-gene family were excluded. In a later analysis, 450 to 600 highly shared, low-generation-probability nucleotide sequences were removed to address suspected cross-contamination and a sequencing artifact. For each public chain, a later analysis derived a clonal expansion index from normalized ranks of inferred template counts within each repertoire. In a later analysis, generation probabilities were computed with a VDJ recombination model fitted to out-of-frame rearrangements, and the resulting probabilities were checked against IGoR. In a later analysis, hypergeometric tests were used to score TCR-TCR, TCR-HLA and TCR-CMV co-occurrence, with a repertoire-size bias correction applied to TCR pairs. False discovery rates were estimated in a later analysis by permuting HLA or CMV assignments 20 times. In a later analysis, co-occurring TCRs were grouped with DBSCAN, and TCRdist sequence similarity was added when clustering was performed within HLA-allele-positive subsets. Co-occurrence clustering excluded repertoires with fewer than 30,000 or more than 120,000 public chains, plus five with anomalous nucleotide sharing. Imported from immuneACCESS, the table was reduced by TCRdb to in-frame sequences with V and J called. These copies leave out some clones; in studies compared against another copy, an unresolved V gene accounts for under half, and the cause of the remainder is not known. Clone size and V and J calls were adopted from that table, with D and trimming inferred from the DNA. The sample table lists under 250,000 clones, approximately 78% of them with a count of one. About 3% of the sample goes to the ten largest clones.

The cohort comprised several hundred healthy bone marrow donors. All cohort members were sampled while nominally healthy, although unrecorded immune exposures were likely present. The donor tested CMV seronegative, placing the donor among the 350 to 400 seronegative members of the cohort. A peripheral blood sample was collected from each donor, and TCR beta sequencing was performed on peripheral blood mononuclear cells. Genomic DNA extraction from the blood cell samples was performed with the Qiagen DNeasy Blood Extraction Kit. The rearrangement joined TRBV7-2 to TRBJ2-5; the D gene is unclear. The specimen sequenced was PBMCs. The receptor was derived from a woman between 35 and 50 years old in good health and CMV-seronegative. The DNA sequence reads TGTGCCAGCAGCTTAATTCGGGTTACCAAAGAGACCCAGTACTTC. Its amino acids are CASSLIRVTKETQYF.